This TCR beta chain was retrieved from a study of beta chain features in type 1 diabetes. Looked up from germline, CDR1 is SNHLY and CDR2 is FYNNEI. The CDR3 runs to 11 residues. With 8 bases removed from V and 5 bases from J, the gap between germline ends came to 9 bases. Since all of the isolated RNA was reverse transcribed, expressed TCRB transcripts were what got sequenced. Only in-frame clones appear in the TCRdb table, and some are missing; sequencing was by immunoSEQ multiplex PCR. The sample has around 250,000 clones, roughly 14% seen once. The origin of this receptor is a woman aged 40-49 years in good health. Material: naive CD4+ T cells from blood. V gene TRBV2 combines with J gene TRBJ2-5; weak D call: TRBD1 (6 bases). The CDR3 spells CASHRDETQYF. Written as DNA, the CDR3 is TGTGCCAGCCACAGGGATGAGACCCAGTACTTC.